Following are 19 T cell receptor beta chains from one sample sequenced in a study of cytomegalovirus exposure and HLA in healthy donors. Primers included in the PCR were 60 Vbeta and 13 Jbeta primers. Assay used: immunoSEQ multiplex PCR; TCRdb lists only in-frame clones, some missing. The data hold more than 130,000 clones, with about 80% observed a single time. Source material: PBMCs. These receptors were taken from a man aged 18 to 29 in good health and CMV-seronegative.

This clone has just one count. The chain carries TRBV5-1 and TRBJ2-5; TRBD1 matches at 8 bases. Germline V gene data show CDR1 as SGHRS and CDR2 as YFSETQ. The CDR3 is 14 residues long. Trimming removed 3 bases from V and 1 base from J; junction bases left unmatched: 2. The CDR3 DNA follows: TGCGCCAGCAGCTCAGGGACAGGCCAAGAGACCCAGTACTTC. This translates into CASSSGTGQETQYF.

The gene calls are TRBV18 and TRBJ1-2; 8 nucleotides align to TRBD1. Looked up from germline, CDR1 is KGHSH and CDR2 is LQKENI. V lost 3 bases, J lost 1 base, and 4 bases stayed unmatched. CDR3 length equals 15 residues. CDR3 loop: CASSPLTGGNYGYTF. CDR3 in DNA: TGTGCCAGCTCACCCCTAACAGGGGGTAACTATGGCTACACCTTC.

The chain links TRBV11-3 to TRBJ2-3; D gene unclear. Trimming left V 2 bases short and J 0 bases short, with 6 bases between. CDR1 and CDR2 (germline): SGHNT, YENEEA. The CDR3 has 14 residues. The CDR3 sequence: CASSLSPSTDTQYF. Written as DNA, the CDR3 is TGTGCCAGCAGCTTATCTCCGAGCACAGATACGCAGTATTTT.

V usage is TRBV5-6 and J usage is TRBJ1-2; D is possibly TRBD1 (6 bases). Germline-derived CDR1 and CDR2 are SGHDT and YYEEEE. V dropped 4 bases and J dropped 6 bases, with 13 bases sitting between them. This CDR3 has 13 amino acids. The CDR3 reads CASSLIQGNGYTF. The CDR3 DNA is TGTGCCAGCAGCCTGATACAGGGTAATGGCTACACCTTC.

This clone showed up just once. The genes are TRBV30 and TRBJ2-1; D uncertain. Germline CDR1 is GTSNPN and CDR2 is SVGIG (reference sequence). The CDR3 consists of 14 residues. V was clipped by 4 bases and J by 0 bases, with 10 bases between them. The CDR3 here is CAWTLESSYNEQFF. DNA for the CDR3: TGTGCCTGGACGCTGGAGAGCTCCTACAATGAGCAGTTCTTC.

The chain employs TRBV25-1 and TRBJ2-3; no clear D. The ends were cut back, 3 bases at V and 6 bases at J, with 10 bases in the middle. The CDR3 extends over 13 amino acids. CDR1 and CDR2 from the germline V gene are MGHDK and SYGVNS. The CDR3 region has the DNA TGTGCCAGCAGTGAGGCTTGGTTCGATACGCAGTATTTT. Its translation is CASSEAWFDTQYF.

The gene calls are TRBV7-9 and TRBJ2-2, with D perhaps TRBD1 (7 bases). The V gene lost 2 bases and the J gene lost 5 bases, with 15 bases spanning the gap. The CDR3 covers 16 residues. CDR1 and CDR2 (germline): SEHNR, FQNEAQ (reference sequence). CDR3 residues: CASSLPPGGKTGELFF. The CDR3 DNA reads TGTGCCAGCAGCTTACCCCCAGGGGGGAAAACCGGGGAGCTGTTTTTT.

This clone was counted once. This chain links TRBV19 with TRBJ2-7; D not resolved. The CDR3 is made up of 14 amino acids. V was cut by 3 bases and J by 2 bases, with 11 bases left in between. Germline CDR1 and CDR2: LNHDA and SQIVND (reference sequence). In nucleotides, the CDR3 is TGTGCCAGTAGTATTTCGCACAGAACCTACGAGCAGTACTTC. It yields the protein CASSISHRTYEQYF. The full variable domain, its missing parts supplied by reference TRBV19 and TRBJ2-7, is DGGITQSPKYLFRKEGQNVTLSCEQNLNHDAMYWYRQDPGQGLRLIYYSQIVNDFQKGDIAEGYSVSREKKESFPLTVTSAQKNPTAFYLCASSISHRTYEQYFGPGTRLTVT.

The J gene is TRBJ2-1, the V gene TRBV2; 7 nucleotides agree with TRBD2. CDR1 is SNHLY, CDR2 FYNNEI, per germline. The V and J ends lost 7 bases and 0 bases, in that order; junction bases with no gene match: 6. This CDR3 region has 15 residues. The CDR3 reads CASKLAESSYNEQFF. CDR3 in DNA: TGTGCCAGCAAGCTAGCGGAAAGCTCCTACAATGAGCAGTTCTTC.

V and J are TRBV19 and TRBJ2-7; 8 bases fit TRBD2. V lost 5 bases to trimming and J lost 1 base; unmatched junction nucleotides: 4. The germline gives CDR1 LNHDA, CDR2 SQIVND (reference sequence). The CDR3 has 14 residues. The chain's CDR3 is CASSLSGKSYEQYF. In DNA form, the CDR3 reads TGTGCCAGTAGTCTTAGCGGGAAGTCCTACGAGCAGTACTTC.

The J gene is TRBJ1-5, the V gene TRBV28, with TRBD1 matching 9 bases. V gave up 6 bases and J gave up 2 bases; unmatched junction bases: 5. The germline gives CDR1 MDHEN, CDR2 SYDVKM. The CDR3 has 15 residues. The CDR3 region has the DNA TGTGCCAGCAGCCCTACAGGGGGCGGCAATCAGCCCCAGCATTTT. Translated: CASSPTGGGNQPQHF.

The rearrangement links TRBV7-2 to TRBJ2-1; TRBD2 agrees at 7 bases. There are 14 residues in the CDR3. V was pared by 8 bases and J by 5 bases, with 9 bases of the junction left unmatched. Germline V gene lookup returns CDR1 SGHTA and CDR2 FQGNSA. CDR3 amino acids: CASLGRLADNEQFF. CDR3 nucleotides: TGTGCCAGCTTAGGTAGGCTAGCGGACAATGAGCAGTTCTTC.

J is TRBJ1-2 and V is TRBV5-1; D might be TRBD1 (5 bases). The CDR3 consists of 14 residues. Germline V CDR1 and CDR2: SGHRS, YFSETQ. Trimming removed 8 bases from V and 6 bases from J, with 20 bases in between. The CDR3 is CASPRDSKGNGYTF. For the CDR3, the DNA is TGCGCCAGTCCGCGGGACTCTAAAGGGAATGGCTACACCTTC.

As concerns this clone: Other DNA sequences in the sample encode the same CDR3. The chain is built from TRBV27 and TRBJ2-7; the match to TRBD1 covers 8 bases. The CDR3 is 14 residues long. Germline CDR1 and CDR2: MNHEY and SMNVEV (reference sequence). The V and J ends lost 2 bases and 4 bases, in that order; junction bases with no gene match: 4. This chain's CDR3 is CASSLGQGAYEQYF. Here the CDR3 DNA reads TGTGCCAGCAGTTTAGGGCAGGGGGCTTACGAGCAGTACTTC.

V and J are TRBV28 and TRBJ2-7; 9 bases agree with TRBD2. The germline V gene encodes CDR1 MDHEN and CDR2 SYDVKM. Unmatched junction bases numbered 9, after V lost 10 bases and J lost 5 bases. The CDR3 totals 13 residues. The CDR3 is CAIQIAGVDEQYF. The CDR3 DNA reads TGTGCCATCCAGATAGCGGGAGTCGACGAGCAGTACTTC.

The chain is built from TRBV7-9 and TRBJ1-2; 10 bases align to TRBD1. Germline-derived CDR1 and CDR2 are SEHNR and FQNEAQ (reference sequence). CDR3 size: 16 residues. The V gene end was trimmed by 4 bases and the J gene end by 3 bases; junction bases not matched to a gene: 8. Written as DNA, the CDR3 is TGTGCCAGCAGCTCTAGCGGGGGGACAGGGGACTATGGCTACACCTTC. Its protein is CASSSSGGTGDYGYTF.

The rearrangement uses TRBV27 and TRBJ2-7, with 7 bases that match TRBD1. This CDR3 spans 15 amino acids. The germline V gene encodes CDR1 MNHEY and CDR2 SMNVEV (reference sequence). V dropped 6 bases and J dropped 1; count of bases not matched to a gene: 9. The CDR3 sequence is CASSLRDSDSYEQYF. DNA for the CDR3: TGTGCCAGCAGCCTCCGGGACAGCGATTCCTACGAGCAGTACTTC.

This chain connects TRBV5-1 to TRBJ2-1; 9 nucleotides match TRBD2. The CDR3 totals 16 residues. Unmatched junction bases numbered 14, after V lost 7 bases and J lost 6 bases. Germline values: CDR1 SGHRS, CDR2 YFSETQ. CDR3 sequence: CASQRVGASGANEQFF. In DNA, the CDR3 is TGCGCCAGCCAGCGGGTTGGAGCTAGCGGGGCCAATGAGCAGTTCTTC.

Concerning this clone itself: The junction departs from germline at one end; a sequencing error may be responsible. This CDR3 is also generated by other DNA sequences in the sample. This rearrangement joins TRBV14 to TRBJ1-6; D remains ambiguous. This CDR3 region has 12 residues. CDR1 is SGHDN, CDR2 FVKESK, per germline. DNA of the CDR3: TGTGCCAGCAGCTACTATAACTCACCCCTCCACTTT. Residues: CASSYYNSPLHF.